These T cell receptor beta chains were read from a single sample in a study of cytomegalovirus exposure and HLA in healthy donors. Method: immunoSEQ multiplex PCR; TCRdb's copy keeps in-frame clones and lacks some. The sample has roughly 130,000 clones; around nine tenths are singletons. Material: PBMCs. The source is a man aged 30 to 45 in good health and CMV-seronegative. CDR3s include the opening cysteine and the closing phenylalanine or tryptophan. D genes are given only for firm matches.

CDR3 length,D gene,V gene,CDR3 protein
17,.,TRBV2,CASNTGQQPKWTGELFF
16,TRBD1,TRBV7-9,CASSLDRGVYTGELFF
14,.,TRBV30,CAWSPDRLNTEAFF
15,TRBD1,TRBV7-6,CASSLSPGGGYEQYF
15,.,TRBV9,CASSVGSGAIHEQYF
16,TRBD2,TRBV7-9,CASSLAPGEGSYEQYF
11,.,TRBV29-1,CSGRSSYEQYF
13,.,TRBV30,CAWRDNSYRGYTF
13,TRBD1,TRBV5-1,CASSRDSYQPQHF
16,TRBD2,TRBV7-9,CASSLGLTGREVTQYF
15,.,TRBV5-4,CASSLARQTYNEQFF
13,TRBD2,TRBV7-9,CASGLAGVDIQYF
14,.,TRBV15,CATSRDGQLYEQYF
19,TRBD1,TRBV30,CAWRESRTGLFGLGETQYF
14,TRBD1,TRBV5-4,CASSSGQANYGYTF
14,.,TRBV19,CASSPLRGLETQYF
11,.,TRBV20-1,CSPTKSETQYF
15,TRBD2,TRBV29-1,CSVAYGGVMVETQYF
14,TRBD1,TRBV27,CASSLGTVNEKLFF
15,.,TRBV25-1,CASSEWQGSFYEQYF
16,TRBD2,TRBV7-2,CASSLVSTSGSYEQYF
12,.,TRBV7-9,CASSAGQTEAFF
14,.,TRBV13,CASSAPVTHNEQFF
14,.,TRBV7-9,CASSPRREDYGYTF
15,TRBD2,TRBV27,CASSFFTSGYYEQYF
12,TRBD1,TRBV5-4,CASSLRTGFQFF
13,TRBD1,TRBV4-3,CASSQNRGHEQYF
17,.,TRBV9,CASSVEPERTGANVLTF
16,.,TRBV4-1,CASSQFRSGQNNEQFF
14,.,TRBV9,CASSAPQASRGYTF
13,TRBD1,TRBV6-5,CAGRRTGSNEQFF
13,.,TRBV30,CAWSVPGNTEAFF
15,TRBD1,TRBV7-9,CASSLGGTGFYEQYF
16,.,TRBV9,CASSASHGRSVETQYF
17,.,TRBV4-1,CASSQGPGTPSSYEQYF
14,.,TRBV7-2,CASSPLGSYNEQFF
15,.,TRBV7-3,CASSLRRANTGELFF
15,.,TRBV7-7,CASSYGEANYNEQFF
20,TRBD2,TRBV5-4,CASSLPTGTTSGPYQETQYF
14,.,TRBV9,CASTPDSNYNEQFF
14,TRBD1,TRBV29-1,CSALGGQGVDEQFF
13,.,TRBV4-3,CASSQAVTDTQYF
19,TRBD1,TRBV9,CASSVAAYRGGESNYGYTF